What follows are 9 T cell receptor beta chains derived from one specimen sequenced in a study of T cells expressing NK-cell markers (dated by TCRdb to the early 2020s). Libraries were constructed by 5' RACE. Sequencer: Illumina HiSeq 2000. TCRdb reprocessed the reads, so every CDR3 protein sequence counts as one entry and DNA is not shown. The table for this sample shows about 160,000 distinct CDR3 sequences. The ten largest clonotypes hold about 19% of the sample. The specimen sequenced was blood T cells: a sorted CD56 or NKG2C T cell subset, CD4+ or CD8+ T cells, or bulk PBMC T cells (not recorded which). The receptors were gathered from a man between 18 and 69 years old in good health.

The chain recombines TRBV6-4 with TRBJ2-2; checking the TCRdb D call of TRBD2 is not possible without DNA. This CDR3 contains 17 residues. Germline assignment: CDR1 MRHNA and CDR2 SNTAGT. The CDR3 here is CASSDSQLAGDHRELFF.

The genes are TRBV28 and TRBJ2-7; checking the TCRdb D call of TRBD2 is not possible without DNA. The CDR3 has 17 amino acids. Germline CDR1 is MDHEN and CDR2 is SYDVKM. CDR3 residues: CASSFLTPGLISYEQYF.

This CDR3 is CASADGYNSPLHF. This chain joins TRBV28 and TRBJ1-6. This CDR3 is built from 13 residues. Germline V gene data show CDR1 as MDHEN and CDR2 as SYDVKM.

The chain recombines TRBV2 with TRBJ2-5; TCRdb gives TRBD1 as the D gene, but with no DNA this cannot be confirmed. Looked up from germline, CDR1 is SNHLY and CDR2 is FYNNEI. The CDR3 length is 16 residues. CDR3 in amino acids: CASSDYRGRDGETQYF. Based on the CDR3 plus reference TRBV2 and TRBJ2-5, the full variable domain is EPEVTQTPSHQVTQMGQEVILRCVPISNHLYFYWYRQILGQKVEFLVSFYNNEISEKSEIFDDQFSVERPDGSNFTLKIRSTKLEDSAMYFCASSDYRGRDGETQYFGPGTRLLVL.

The chain combines TRBV12-3 or TRBV12-4 with TRBJ2-5; TCRdb proposes TRBD1, but this gene call is untestable without DNA. The CDR3 consists of 15 residues. The CDR3 sequence: CASSPRTGYRETQYF.

CDR3 in amino acids: CASSMWTDYEQYF. The chain joins TRBV19 to TRBJ2-7; TCRdb outputs TRBD1, but without DNA this stays unchecked. This CDR3 has 13 amino acids. CDR1 is LNHDA and CDR2 is SQIVND in the germline V gene (reference sequence).

The gene calls are TRBV29-1 and TRBJ1-3; TCRdb returns TRBD1, unconfirmable since there is no DNA. In germline, CDR1 is SQVTM, CDR2 ANQGSEA. This CDR3 region has 14 residues. CDR3 loop: CSVCYRDSGNTIYF.

The chain couples TRBV12-3 or TRBV12-4 to TRBJ2-5; no DNA is available, so the TRBD1 call from TCRdb remains unchecked. The CDR3 totals 13 residues. The CDR3 protein is CASSSSTGKTQYF.

V and J are TRBV27 and TRBJ2-7; absent DNA, TCRdb's TRBD1 call cannot be checked. This CDR3 is built from 15 residues. The germline V gene encodes CDR1 MNHEY and CDR2 SMNVEV (reference sequence). CDR3 amino acids: CASSQTLEGSGQQYF.